This T cell receptor (beta chain) was identified in a study of T cells in Graves' hyperthyroidism and ophthalmopathy. Study summary: It was at initial diagnosis, before any treatment, that peripheral blood was collected. Study results and caveats: Most thyroid clonotypes expanded above 0.001 were also detected in blood.

For ophthalmopathy patients, the Clinical Activity Score was at least 3 and the NOSPECS grade at least 4; duration was under 3 months. This clonotype was observed many times. Antigen unknown. Researchers amplified the TCR beta CDR3 regions from RNA transcripts. The HTBI primer set served for first-round RT-PCR of the TCR CDR3. A single record per CDR3 protein comes from TCRdb applying MiXCR to the multiplex PCR reads. Of around 500,000 distinct CDR3 sequences listed, about 20% are singletons. With 5 bases removed from V and 0 bases from J, the gap between germline ends came to 8 bases. In germline, CDR1 is SGHTA, CDR2 FQGNSA. This CDR3 comprises 14 residues.

This TCR came from a woman in her sixties or seventies with Graves' ophthalmopathy. V usage is TRBV7-2 and J usage is TRBJ1-5; D call uncertain. Sequencing was done on a sample of blood. The CDR3 loop reads CASSLDISNQPQHF. As DNA, the CDR3 is TGTGCCAGCAGCCTTGACATTAGCAATCAGCCCCAGCATTTT.